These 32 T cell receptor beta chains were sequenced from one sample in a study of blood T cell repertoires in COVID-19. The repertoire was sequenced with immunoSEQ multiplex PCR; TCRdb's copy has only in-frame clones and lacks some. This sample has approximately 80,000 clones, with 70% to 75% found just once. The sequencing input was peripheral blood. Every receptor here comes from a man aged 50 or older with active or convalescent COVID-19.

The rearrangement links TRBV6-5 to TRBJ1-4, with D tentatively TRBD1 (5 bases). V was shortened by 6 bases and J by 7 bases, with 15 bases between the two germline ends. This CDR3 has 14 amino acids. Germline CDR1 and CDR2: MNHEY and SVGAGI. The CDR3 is CASSAGGRSEKLFF. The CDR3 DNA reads TGTGCCAGCAGCGCCGGGGGTCGGAGTGAAAAACTGTTTTTT.

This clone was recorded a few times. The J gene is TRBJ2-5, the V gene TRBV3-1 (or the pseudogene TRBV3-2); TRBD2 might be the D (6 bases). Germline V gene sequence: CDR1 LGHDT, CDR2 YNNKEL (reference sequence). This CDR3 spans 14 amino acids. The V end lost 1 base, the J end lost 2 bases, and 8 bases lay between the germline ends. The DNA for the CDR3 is TGTGCCAGCAGCCAAGCGGCGGGGCAAGAGACCCAGTACTTC. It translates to CASSQAAGQETQYF.

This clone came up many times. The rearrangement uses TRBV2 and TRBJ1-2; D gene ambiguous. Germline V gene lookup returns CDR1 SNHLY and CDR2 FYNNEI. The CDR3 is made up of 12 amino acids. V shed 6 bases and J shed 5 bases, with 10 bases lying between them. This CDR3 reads CASSRTGYGYTF. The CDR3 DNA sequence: TGTGCCAGCAGCCGGACGGGGTATGGCTACACCTTC.

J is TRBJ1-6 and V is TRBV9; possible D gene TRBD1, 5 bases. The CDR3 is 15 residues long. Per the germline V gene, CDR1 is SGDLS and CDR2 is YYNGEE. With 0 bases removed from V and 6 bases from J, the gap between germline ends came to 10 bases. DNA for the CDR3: TGTGCCAGCAGCGTAGTGTCCGGGGGTAATTCACCCCTCCACTTT. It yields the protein CASSVVSGGNSPLHF.

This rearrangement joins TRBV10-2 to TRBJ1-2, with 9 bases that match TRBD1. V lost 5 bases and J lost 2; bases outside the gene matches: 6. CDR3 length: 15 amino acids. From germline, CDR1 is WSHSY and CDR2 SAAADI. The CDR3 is CASSPGQGENYGYTF. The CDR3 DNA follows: TGCGCCAGCAGTCCGGGACAGGGTGAAAACTATGGCTACACCTTC.

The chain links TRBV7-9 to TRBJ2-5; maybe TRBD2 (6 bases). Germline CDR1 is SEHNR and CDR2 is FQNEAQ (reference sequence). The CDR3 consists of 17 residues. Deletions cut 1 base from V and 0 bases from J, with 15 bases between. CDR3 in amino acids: CASSLGGGRSYQETQYF. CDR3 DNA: TGTGCCAGCAGCTTAGGTGGAGGGCGATCGTACCAAGAGACCCAGTACTTC.

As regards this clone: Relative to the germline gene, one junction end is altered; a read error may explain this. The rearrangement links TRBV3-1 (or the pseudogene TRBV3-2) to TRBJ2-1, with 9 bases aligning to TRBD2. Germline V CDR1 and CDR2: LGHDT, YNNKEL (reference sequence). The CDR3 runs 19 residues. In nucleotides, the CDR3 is TGTGCCAGCAGCCAAATGGACCTAACAGCGGGGGGCTCCCACAATGAGCAGTTCTTC. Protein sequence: CASSQMDLTAGGSHNEQFF.

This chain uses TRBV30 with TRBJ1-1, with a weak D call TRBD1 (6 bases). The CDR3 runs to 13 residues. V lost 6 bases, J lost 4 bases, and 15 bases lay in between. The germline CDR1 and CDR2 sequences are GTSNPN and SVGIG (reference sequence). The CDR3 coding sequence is TGTGCCTGCAAGGGGGATGGGGGCACTGAAGCTTTCTTT. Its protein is CACKGDGGTEAFF.

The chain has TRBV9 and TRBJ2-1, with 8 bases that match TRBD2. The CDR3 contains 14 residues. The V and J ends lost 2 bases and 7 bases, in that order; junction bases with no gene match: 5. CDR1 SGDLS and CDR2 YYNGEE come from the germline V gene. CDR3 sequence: CASSVTGGANEQFF. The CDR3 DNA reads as TGTGCCAGCAGCGTCACCGGGGGGGCGAATGAGCAGTTCTTC.

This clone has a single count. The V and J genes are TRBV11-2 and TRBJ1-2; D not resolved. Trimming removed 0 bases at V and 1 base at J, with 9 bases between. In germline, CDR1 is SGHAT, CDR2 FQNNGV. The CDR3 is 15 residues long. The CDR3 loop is CASSLEAGVNYGYTF. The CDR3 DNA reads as TGTGCCAGCAGCTTAGAGGCCGGAGTTAACTATGGCTACACCTTC.

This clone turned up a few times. CDR3 loop: CASSGDSLSGYTF. CDR3 nucleotide sequence: TGTGCCAGCAGTGGGGACTCCCTAAGCGGCTACACCTTC. The genes are TRBV2 and TRBJ1-2; D possibly corresponds to TRBD1 (5 bases). Per the germline V gene, CDR1 is SNHLY and CDR2 is FYNNEI. V shed 4 bases and J shed 8 bases, with 14 bases lying between them. CDR3 length equals 13 residues.

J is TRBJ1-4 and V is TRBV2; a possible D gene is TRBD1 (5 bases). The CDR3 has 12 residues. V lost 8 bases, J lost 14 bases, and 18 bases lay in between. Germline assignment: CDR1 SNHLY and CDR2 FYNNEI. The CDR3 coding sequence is TGTGCCAGCGGAGGGGAAGGGCCCATCCTGTTTTTT. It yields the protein CASGGEGPILFF. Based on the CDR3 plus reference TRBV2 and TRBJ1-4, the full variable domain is EPEVTQTPSHQVTQMGQEVILRCVPISNHLYFYWYRQILGQKVEFLVSFYNNEISEKSEIFDDQFSVERPDGSNFTLKIRSTKLEDSAMYFCASGGEGPILFFGSGTQLSVL.

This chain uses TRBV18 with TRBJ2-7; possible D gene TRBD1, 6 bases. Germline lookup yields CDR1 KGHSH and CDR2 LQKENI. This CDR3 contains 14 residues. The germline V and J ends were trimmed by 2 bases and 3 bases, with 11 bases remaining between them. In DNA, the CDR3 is TGTGCCAGCTCACCAAAGGGACACGACTACGAGCAGTACTTC. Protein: CASSPKGHDYEQYF.

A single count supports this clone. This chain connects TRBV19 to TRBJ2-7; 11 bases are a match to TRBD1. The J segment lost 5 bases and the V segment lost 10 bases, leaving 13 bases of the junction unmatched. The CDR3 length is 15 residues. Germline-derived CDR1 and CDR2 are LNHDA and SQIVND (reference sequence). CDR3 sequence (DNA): TGTGCCACCTCGGGGTTTGGACAGGGGGCGAACGAGCAGTACTTC. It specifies CATSGFGQGANEQYF.

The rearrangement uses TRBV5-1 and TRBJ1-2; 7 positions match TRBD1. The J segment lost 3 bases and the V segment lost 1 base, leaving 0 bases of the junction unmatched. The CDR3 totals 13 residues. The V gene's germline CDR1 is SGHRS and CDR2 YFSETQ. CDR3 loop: CASSLTGDYGYTF. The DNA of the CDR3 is TGCGCCAGCAGCTTGACAGGGGACTATGGCTACACCTTC.

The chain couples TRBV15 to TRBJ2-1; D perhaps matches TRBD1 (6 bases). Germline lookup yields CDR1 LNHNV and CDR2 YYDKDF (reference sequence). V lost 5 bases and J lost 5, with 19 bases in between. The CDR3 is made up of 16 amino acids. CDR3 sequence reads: CATSSRGRTSHNEQFF. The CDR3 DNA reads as TGTGCCACCAGCTCCAGGGGCAGAACTTCCCACAATGAGCAGTTCTTC.

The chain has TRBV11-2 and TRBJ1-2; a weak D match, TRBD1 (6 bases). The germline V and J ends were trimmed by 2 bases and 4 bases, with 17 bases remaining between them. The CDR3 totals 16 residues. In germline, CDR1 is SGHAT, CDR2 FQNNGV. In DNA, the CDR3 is TGTGCCAGCAGCTTATTCCGGGGGGCGATGGGCTATGGCTACACCTTC. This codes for CASSLFRGAMGYGYTF.

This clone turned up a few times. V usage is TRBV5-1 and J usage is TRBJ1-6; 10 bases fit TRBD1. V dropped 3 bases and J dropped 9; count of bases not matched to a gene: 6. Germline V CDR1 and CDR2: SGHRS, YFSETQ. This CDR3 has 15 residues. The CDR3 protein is CASSSGTGERSPLHF. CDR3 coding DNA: TGCGCCAGCAGCTCCGGGACAGGGGAACGTTCACCCCTCCACTTT.

The CDR3 DNA reads as TGTGCCAGCCCAAACAGGGTCTATGGCTACACCTTC. It translates to CASPNRVYGYTF. This rearrangement joins TRBV2 to TRBJ1-2, with D perhaps TRBD1 (6 bases). The V gene's germline CDR1 is SNHLY and CDR2 FYNNEI. The CDR3 has 12 amino acids. Deletions cut 8 bases from V and 4 bases from J, with 11 bases between. Complete variable domain (other parts from reference TRBV2 and TRBJ1-2): EPEVTQTPSHQVTQMGQEVILRCVPISNHLYFYWYRQILGQKVEFLVSFYNNEISEKSEIFDDQFSVERPDGSNFTLKIRSTKLEDSAMYFCASPNRVYGYTFGSGTRLTVV.

CDR3 nucleotides: TGTGCCAGCAGTTTGGGACTAGCGGGCTGGAACACCGGGGAGCTGTTTTTT. As protein: CASSLGLAGWNTGELFF. This chain connects TRBV11-3 to TRBJ2-2, with 12 bases matching TRBD2. CDR1 and CDR2 from the germline V gene are SGHNT and YENEEA. Unmatched junction bases numbered 6, after V lost 6 bases and J lost 1 base. The CDR3 is 17 amino acids.

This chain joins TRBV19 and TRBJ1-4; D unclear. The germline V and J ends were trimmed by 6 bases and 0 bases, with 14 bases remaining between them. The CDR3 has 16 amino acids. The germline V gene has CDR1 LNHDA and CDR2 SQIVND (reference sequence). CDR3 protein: CASSHGGIATNEKLFF. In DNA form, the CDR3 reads TGTGCCAGTAGCCACGGCGGTATTGCAACTAATGAAAAACTGTTTTTT.

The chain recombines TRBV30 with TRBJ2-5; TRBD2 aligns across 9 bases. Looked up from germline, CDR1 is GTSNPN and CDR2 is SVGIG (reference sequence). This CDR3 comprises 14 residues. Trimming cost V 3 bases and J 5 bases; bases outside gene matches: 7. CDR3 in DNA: TGTGCCTGGAGGAGCGGGGGGCCCGGGGAGACCCAGTACTTC. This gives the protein CAWRSGGPGETQYF. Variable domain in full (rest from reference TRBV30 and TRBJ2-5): SQTIHQWPATLVQPVGSPLSLECTVEGTSNPNLYWYRQAAGRGLQLLFYSVGIGQISSEVPQNLSASRPQDRQFILSSKKLLLSDSGFYLCAWRSGGPGETQYFGPGTRLLVL.

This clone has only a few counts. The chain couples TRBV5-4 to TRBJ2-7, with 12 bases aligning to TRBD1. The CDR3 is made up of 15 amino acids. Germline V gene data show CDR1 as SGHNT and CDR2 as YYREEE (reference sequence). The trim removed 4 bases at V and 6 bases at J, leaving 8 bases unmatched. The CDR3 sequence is CASSPGDRGRLEQYF. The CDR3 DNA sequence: TGTGCCAGCAGCCCCGGGGACAGGGGGCGCCTCGAGCAGTACTTC.

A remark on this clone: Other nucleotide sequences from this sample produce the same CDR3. The CDR3 loop is CASSSGQNTEAFF. CDR3 sequence (DNA): TGTGCCAGCAGCTCCGGACAGAACACTGAAGCTTTCTTT. V and J are TRBV7-2 and TRBJ1-1, with a possible D match to TRBD1 (5 bases). The CDR3 has 13 residues. The germline V gene has CDR1 SGHTA and CDR2 FQGNSA. V gave up 4 bases and J gave up 1 base, with 7 bases separating them.

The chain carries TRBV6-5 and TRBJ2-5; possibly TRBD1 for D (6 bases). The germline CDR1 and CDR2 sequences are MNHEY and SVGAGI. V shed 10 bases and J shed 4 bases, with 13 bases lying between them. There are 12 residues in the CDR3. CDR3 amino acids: CATETGPETQYF. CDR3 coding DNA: TGTGCCACAGAAACAGGGCCAGAGACCCAGTACTTC.

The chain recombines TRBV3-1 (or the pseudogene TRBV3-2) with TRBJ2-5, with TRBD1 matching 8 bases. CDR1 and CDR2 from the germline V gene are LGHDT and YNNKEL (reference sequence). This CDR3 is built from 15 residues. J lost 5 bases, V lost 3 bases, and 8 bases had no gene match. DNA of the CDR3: TGTGCCAGCAGCCAGGTCTCAGGGGGCGCGGAGACCCAGTACTTC. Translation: CASSQVSGGAETQYF.

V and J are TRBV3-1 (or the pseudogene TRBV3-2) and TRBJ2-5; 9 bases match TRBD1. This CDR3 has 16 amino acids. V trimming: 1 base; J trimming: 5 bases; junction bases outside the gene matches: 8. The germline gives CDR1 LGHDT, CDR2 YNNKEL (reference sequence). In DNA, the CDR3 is TGTGCCAGCAGCCAAGGGATGGGACAGGGCTTCGAGACCCAGTACTTC. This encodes CASSQGMGQGFETQYF.

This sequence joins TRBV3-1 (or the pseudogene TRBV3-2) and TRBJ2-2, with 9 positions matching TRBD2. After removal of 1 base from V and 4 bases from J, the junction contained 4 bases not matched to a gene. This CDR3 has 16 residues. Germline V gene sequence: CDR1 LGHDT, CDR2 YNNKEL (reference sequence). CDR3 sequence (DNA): TGTGCCAGCAGCCAAGGGGAGACTAGCGGCACCGGGGAGCTGTTTTTT. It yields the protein CASSQGETSGTGELFF.

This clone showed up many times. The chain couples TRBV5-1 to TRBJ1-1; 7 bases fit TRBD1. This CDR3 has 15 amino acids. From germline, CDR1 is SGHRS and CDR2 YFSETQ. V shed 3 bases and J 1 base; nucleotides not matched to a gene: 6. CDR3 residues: CASSSRQGSNTEAFF. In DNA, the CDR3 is TGCGCCAGCAGCTCCCGACAGGGATCGAACACTGAAGCTTTCTTT. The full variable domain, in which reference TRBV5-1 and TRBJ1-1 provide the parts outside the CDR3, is KAGVTQTPRYLIKTRGQQVTLSCSPISGHRSVSWYQQTPGQGLQFLFEYFSETQRNKGNFPGRFSGRQFSNSRSEMNVSTLELGDSALYLCASSSRQGSNTEAFFGQGTRLTVV.

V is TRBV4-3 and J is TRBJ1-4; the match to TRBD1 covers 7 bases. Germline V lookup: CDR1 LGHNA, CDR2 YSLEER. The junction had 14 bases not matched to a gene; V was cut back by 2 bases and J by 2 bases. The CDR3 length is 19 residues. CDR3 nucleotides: TGCGCCAGCAGCCAAACCCATAGGACAGGCCCCTCGACTAATGAAAAACTGTTTTTT. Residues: CASSQTHRTGPSTNEKLFF.

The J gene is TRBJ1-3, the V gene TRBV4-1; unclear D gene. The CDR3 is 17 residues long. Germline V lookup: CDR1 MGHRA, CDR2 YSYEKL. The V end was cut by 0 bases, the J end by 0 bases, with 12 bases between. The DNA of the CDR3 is TGCGCCAGCAGCCAAGAATTTAGAGCGAACTCTGGAAACACCATATATTTT. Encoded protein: CASSQEFRANSGNTIYF.

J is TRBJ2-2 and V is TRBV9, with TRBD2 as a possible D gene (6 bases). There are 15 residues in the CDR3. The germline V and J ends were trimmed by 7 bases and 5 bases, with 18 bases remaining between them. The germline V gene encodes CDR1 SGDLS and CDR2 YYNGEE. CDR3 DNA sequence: TGTGCCAGCTCCTCCGGAGGGTTAGCGACCGGGGAGCTGTTTTTT. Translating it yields CASSSGGLATGELFF.